Shown below are 6 T cell receptor beta chains from a single sample sequenced in a study of cytomegalovirus exposure and HLA in healthy donors. Use of 60 Vbeta and 13 Jbeta primers characterized the PCR. Produced via immunoSEQ multiplex PCR; TCRdb's table is partial and in-frame only. Here the sample spans 200,000 or so clones, less than 90% being singletons. Source material: PBMCs. These receptors all come from a boy younger than 18 in good health and CMV-seronegative.

The V gene is TRBV19, the J gene TRBJ1-1; D gene unclear. The CDR3 totals 13 residues. V dropped 6 bases and J dropped 1 base, with 9 bases sitting between them. Germline assignment: CDR1 LNHDA and CDR2 SQIVND (reference sequence). CDR3 loop: CASSDTANTEAFF. The DNA for the CDR3 is TGTGCCAGTAGCGACACCGCGAACACTGAAGCTTTCTTT.

The V and J genes are TRBV10-1 and TRBJ2-7; 8 bases fit TRBD1. The V and J ends lost 5 bases and 9 bases, in that order; junction bases with no gene match: 15. Germline V gene lookup returns CDR1 WNHNN and CDR2 SYGVQD (reference sequence). The CDR3 extends over 15 amino acids. In nucleotides, the CDR3 is TGCGCCAGCAGTCCGACAGGGGACGCTCCCCGGCGGCAGTACTTC. Amino acid sequence: CASSPTGDAPRRQYF.

The rearrangement joins TRBV6-5 to TRBJ1-5; 8 bases are shared with TRBD1. CDR3 length: 15 residues. Germline trimming cut 5 bases from V and 0 bases from J; bases unmatched to any gene: 3. The germline V gene has CDR1 MNHEY and CDR2 SVGAGI. CDR3 protein: CASSIGQGSNQPQHF. CDR3 bases: TGTGCCAGCAGTATCGGACAGGGTAGCAATCAGCCCCAGCATTTT.

This clone showed up just once. This sequence joins TRBV7-2 and TRBJ2-2; maybe TRBD2 (5 bases). CDR3 length: 16 residues. Germline CDR1 SGHTA, CDR2 FQGNSA. The V and J ends lost 5 bases and 1 base respectively, with 14 bases between them. The CDR3 DNA reads TGTGCCAGCAGCCCATGGGCTAGCCAGAACACCGGGGAGCTGTTTTTT. Translation gives CASSPWASQNTGELFF.

The chain couples TRBV4-1 to TRBJ2-5; 10 bases fit TRBD2. There are 17 residues in the CDR3. Trimming cost V 5 bases and J 2 bases; bases outside gene matches: 11. Germline values: CDR1 MGHRA, CDR2 YSYEKL. The CDR3 is CASSWGASSGGQETQYF. The CDR3 bases are TGCGCCAGCAGCTGGGGAGCGTCTAGCGGGGGACAAGAGACCCAGTACTTC.

The rearrangement links TRBV15 to TRBJ1-1; no clear D. The V gene's germline CDR1 is LNHNV and CDR2 YYDKDF (reference sequence). The CDR3 runs to 13 residues. The V end was cut by 2 bases, the J end by 1 base, with 5 bases between. The CDR3 spells CATSRIQNTEAFF. CDR3 DNA: TGTGCCACCAGCAGAATACAGAACACTGAAGCTTTCTTT.